Reported below is one T cell receptor (beta chain). V gave up 0 bases and J gave up 10 bases, with 18 bases separating them. CDR3 size: 15 residues. Germline CDR1 is SGHNT and CDR2 is YYREEE (reference sequence). The data are from a study of cytomegalovirus exposure and HLA in healthy donors. With 60 Vbeta and 13 Jbeta primers, the PCR was carried out. Assay: immunoSEQ multiplex PCR; the TCRdb copy retains only in-frame clones and omits some. The table lists about 130,000 clones, 81% of them singletons. The specimen was PBMCs. The J gene is TRBJ2-3, the V gene TRBV5-4; possible D gene TRBD1, 6 bases. The TCR comes from a man aged 18 to 29 in good health and CMV-seronegative. DNA for the CDR3: TGTGCCAGCAGCTTGGAGTGGGACATGACGAGGGCGCAGTATTTT. Translating it yields CASSLEWDMTRAQYF.